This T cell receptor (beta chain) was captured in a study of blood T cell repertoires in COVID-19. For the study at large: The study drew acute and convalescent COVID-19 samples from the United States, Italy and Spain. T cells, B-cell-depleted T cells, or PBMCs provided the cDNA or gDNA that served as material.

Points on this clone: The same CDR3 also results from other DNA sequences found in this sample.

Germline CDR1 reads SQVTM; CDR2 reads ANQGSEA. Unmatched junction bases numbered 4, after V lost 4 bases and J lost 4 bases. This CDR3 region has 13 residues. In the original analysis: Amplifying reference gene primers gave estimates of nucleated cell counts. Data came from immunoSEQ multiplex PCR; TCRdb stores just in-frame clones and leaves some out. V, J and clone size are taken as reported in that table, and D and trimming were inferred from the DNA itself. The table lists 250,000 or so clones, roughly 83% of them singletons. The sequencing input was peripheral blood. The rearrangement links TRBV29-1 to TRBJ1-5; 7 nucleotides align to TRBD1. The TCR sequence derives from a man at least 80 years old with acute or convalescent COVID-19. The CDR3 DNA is TGCAGCGTTGGGACAGGCGTTAATCAGCCCCAGCATTTT. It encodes CSVGTGVNQPQHF.